This is a list of T cell receptor beta chains from one sample in a study of control samples from healthy donors and cancer patients. Data came from immunoSEQ multiplex PCR; TCRdb stores just in-frame clones and leaves some out. The sample has tens of thousands of clones, roughly 94% seen once. The sample was blood. The receptors shown here come from a man aged 25-45 years in good health. CDR3s include the opening cysteine and the closing phenylalanine or tryptophan. A D gene is named only where the DNA matches it firmly. Clone size, where shown, is once, few, many, or a class for clones that have expanded.

>TRBJ1-1|-|TRBV4-3|-
CASSQERGLATEAFF
TGCGCCAGCAGCCAAGAGAGGGGCCTGGCCACTGAAGCTTTCTTT
>TRBJ2-1|TRBD2|TRBV10-3|-
CAINKRTSGSYNEQFF
TGTGCCATCAACAAACGCACTAGCGGGTCCTACAATGAGCAGTTCTTC
>TRBJ1-6|-|TRBV2|-
CASRGTMSPLHF
TGTGCCAGCAGAGGGACAATGTCACCCCTCCACTTT
>TRBJ2-1|TRBD1|TRBV7-6|-
CASRMGQGFDNEQFF
TGTGCCAGCAGAATGGGACAGGGGTTCGACAATGAGCAGTTCTTC
>TRBJ2-7|TRBD1|TRBV27|-
CASSTTGDRVRVGEQYF
TGTGCCAGCAGTACAACCGGAGACAGGGTTCGTGTTGGCGAGCAGTACTTC
>TRBJ2-7|-|TRBV3-1/TRBV3-2|-
CASSHPDISYEQYF
TGTGCCAGCAGCCACCCGGACATCTCCTACGAGCAGTACTTC
>TRBJ2-5|TRBD2|TRBV7-3|-
CASSDQGLAGETQYF
TGTGCCAGCAGCGACCAGGGACTAGCGGGAGAGACCCAGTACTTC
>TRBJ1-2|-|TRBV6-5|once
CASRTGGNGYTF
TGTGCCAGCAGAACGGGGGGGAATGGCTACACCTTC
>TRBJ2-1|-|TRBV6-2/TRBV6-3|-
CASSSRTGTSFNEQFF
TGTGCCAGCAGTTCGCGGACAGGGACTAGCTTCAATGAGCAGTTCTTC
>TRBJ2-7|TRBD2|TRBV7-6|-
CASSLVSGGAYEQYF
TGTGCCAGCAGCTTAGTTAGCGGGGGAGCCTACGAGCAGTACTTC
>TRBJ2-1|-|TRBV15|-
CATRPGRTEDEQFF
TGTGCCACGAGGCCGGGCCGGACCGAGGATGAGCAGTTCTTC
>TRBJ2-7|-|TRBV12-3/TRBV12-4|-
CASSPLLYEQYF
TGTGCCAGCAGTCCTCTCCTCTACGAGCAGTACTTC
>TRBJ1-5|-|TRBV30|-
CAWSVTGGQPQHF
TGTGCCTGGAGTGTAACGGGAGGGCAGCCCCAGCATTTT
>TRBJ1-1|-|TRBV28|-
CASSLTVTGPEAFF
TGTGCCAGCAGTTTAACAGTGACGGGGCCTGAAGCTTTCTTT
>TRBJ1-4|TRBD1|TRBV4-2|-
CASSSRTGTNEKLFF
TGTGCCAGCAGCTCCCGGACAGGGACTAACGAAAAACTGTTTTTT
>TRBJ2-3|TRBD2|TRBV6-1|-
CASSGGLAGAEDTQYF
TGTGCCAGCAGTGGGGGACTAGCGGGAGCGGAAGATACGCAGTATTTT
>TRBJ2-2|-|TRBV9|-
CASSDDPSTANTGELFF
TGTGCCAGCAGCGACGACCCCTCGACGGCGAACACCGGGGAGCTGTTTTTT
>TRBJ2-2|-|TRBV11-2|-
CASSRRTRKNTGELFF
TGTGCCAGCAGCCGGCGAACTCGTAAGAACACCGGGGAGCTGTTTTTT
>TRBJ2-7|-|TRBV5-1|-
CASSLGFSSYEQYF
TGCGCCAGCAGCTTAGGCTTCTCCTCCTACGAGCAGTACTTC
>TRBJ2-1|-|TRBV9|-
CASSGGILLSYNEQFF
TGTGCCAGCAGCGGGGGGATATTGCTTTCCTACAATGAGCAGTTCTTC
>TRBJ2-5|-|TRBV9|-
CASSVGGRETQYF
TGTGCCAGCAGCGTAGGGGGCCGGGAGACCCAGTACTTC
>TRBJ2-7|TRBD2|TRBV5-1|-
CASSLFGTSYEQYF
TGCGCCAGCAGCTTATTCGGGACTAGCTACGAGCAGTACTTC
>TRBJ2-3|-|TRBV20-1|once
CSARRADTQYF
TGCAGTGCTAGACGCGCAGATACGCAGTATTTT
>TRBJ2-5|-|TRBV27|-
CASSLSTGRQETQYF
TGTGCCAGCAGTTTAAGTACAGGACGCCAAGAGACCCAGTACTTC
>TRBJ2-4|-|TRBV19|-
CASSMEGPDIQYF
TGTGCCAGTAGTATGGAGGGGCCCGACATTCAGTACTTC
>TRBJ1-1|-|TRBV19|-
CASSSSPGGPEAFF
TGTGCCAGTAGTTCCTCCCCGGGGGGGCCTGAAGCTTTCTTT
>TRBJ2-5|-|TRBV7-2|-
CASTSGETQYF
TGTGCCAGCACTTCGGGGGAGACCCAGTACTTC
>TRBJ2-7|-|TRBV9|-
CASTPRDDNYHEQYF
TGTGCCAGCACCCCCCGAGACGATAATTACCACGAGCAGTACTTC
>TRBJ2-7|-|TRBV7-2|-
CASSSGPTYEQYF
TGTGCCAGCAGCTCGGGACCTACCTACGAGCAGTACTTC
>TRBJ1-1|-|TRBV28|once
CASSPNLRRGTEAFF
TGTGCCAGCAGTCCAAACTTAAGGCGGGGGACTGAAGCTTTCTTT